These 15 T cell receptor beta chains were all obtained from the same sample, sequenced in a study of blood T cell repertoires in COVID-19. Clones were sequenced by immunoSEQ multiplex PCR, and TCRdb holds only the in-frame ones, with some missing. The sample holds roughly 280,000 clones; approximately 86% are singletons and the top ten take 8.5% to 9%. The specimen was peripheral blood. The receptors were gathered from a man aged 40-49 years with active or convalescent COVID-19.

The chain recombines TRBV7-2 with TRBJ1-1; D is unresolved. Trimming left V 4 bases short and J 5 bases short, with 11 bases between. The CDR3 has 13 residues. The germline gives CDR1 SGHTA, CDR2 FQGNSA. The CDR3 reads CASSYLGSTEAFF. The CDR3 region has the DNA TGTGCCAGCAGCTACCTCGGGAGTACTGAAGCTTTCTTT.

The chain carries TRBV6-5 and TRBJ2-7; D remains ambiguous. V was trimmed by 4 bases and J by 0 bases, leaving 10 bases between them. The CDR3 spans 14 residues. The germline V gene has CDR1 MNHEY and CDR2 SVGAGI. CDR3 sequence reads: CASSFSGYSYEQYF. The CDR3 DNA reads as TGTGCCAGCAGTTTCTCGGGCTACTCCTACGAGCAGTACTTC.

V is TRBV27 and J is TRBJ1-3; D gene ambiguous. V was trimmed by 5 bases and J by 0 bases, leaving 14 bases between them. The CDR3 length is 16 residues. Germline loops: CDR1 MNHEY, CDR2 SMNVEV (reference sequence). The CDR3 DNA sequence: TGTGCCAGCAGTCCGCGTGGCAGGTCCTCTGGAAACACCATATATTTT. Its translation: CASSPRGRSSGNTIYF.

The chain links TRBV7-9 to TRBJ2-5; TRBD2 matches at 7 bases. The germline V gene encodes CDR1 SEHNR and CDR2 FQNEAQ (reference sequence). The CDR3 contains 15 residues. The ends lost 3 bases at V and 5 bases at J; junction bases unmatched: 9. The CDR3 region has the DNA TGTGCCAGCAGCTTGGCCAAGCGGGAAGGCGAGACCCAGTACTTC. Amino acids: CASSLAKREGETQYF.

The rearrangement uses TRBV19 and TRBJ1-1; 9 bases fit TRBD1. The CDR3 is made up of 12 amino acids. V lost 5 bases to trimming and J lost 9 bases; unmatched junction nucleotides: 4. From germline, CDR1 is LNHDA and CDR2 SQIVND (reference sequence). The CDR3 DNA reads TGTGCCAGTAGTGGACAGGGGAGAAAAGCTTTCTTT. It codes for CASSGQGRKAFF.

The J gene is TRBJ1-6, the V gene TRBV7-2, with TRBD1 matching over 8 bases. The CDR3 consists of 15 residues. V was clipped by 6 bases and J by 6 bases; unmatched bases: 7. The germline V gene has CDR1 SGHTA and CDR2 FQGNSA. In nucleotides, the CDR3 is TGTGCCAGCAGTCATACAGGGGGTCGTAATTCACCCCTCCACTTT. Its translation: CASSHTGGRNSPLHF.

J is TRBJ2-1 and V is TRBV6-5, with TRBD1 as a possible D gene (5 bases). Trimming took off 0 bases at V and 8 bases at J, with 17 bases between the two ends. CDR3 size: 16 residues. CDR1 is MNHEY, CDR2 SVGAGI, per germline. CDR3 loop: CASSYSIPPTGHEQFF. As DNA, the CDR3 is TGTGCCAGCAGTTACTCAATCCCCCCAACAGGCCATGAGCAGTTCTTC.

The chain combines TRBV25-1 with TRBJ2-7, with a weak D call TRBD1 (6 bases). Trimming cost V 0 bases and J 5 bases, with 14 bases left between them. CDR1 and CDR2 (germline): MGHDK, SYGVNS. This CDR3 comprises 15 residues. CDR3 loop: CASSEYLQGVNEQYF. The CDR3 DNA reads TGTGCCAGCAGTGAATATTTACAGGGTGTGAACGAGCAGTACTTC.

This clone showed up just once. For the CDR3, the DNA is TGTGCCAGTAGTATCGGAGATACGCAGTATTTT. Protein sequence: CASSIGDTQYF. This sequence joins TRBV19 and TRBJ2-3; the D is unclear. The CDR3 extends over 11 amino acids. The V end was cut by 3 bases, the J end by 5 bases, with 3 bases between. Germline V gene sequence: CDR1 LNHDA, CDR2 SQIVND (reference sequence).

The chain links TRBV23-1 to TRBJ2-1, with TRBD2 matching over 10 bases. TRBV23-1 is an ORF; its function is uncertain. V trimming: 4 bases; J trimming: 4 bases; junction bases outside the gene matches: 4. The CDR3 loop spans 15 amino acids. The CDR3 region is CASSLSSGGYNEQFF. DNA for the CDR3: TGCGCCAGCAGTCTCTCTAGCGGGGGTTACAATGAGCAGTTCTTC.

DNA of the CDR3: TGTGCCAGCAGCTTGAGGCAGGGGGGCTCCTACGAGCAGTACTTC. Residues: CASSLRQGGSYEQYF. The gene calls are TRBV5-4 and TRBJ2-7, with D perhaps TRBD1 (7 bases). The V gene's germline CDR1 is SGHNT and CDR2 YYREEE (reference sequence). This CDR3 spans 15 amino acids. Trimming shortened V by 1 base and J by 0 bases, and 11 bases separated the two germline ends.

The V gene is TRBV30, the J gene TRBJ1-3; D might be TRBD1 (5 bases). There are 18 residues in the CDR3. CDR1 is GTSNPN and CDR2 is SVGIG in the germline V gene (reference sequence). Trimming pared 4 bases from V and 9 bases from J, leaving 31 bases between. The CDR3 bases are TGTGCCTGGACGATCGGGGGGTGTAGACTTATCGATTTTTGCACCATATATTTT. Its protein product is CAWTIGGCRLIDFCTIYF.

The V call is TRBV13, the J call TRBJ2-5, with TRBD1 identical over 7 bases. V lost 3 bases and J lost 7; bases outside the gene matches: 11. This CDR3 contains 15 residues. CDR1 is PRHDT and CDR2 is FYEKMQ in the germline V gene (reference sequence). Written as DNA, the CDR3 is TGTGCCAGCAGCTTTGGACAGGCGAATTATGGGACCCAGTACTTC. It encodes CASSFGQANYGTQYF. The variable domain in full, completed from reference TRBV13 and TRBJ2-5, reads AAGVIQSPRHLIKEKRETATLKCYPIPRHDTVYWYQQGPGQDPQFLISFYEKMQSDKGSIPDRFSAQQFSDYHSELNMSSLELGDSALYFCASSFGQANYGTQYFGPGTRLLVL.

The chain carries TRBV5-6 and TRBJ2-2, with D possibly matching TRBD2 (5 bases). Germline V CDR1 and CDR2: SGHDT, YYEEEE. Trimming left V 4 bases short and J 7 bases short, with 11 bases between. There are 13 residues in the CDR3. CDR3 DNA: TGTGCCAGCAGCCCGGACTCGTTCGGGGAGCTGTTTTTT. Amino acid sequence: CASSPDSFGELFF.

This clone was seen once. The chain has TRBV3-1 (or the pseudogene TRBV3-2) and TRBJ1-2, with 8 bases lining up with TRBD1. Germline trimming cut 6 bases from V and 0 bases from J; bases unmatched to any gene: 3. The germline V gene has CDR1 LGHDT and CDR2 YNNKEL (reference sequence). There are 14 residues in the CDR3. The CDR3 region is CASRRQGSNYGYTF. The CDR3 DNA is TGTGCCAGCAGGAGACAGGGGTCTAACTATGGCTACACCTTC.